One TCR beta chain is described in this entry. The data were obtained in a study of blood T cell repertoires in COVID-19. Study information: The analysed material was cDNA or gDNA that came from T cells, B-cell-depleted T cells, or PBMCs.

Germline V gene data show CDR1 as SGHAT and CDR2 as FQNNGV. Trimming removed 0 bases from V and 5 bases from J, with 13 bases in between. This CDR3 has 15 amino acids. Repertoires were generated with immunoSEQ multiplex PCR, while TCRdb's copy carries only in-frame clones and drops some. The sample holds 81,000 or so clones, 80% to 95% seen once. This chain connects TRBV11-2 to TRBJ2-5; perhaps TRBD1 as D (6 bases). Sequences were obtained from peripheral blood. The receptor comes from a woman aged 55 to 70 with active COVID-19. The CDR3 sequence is CASSLDRAGVETQYF. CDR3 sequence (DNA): TGTGCCAGCAGCTTAGATCGGGCAGGGGTCGAGACCCAGTACTTC.